The entry below describes one T cell receptor beta chain. Its antigen is undetermined. Trimming took off 1 base at V and 1 base at J, with 5 bases between the two ends. This CDR3 has 13 residues. The germline V gene has CDR1 LNHDA and CDR2 SQIVND (reference sequence). PCR amplification relied on 60 Vbeta primers (plus 13 Jbeta primers). Clones were sequenced by immunoSEQ multiplex PCR, and TCRdb holds only the in-frame ones, with some missing. Found here are about 76,000 clones, approximately 79% of them singletons; the top ten hold more than 2%. This sample stems from a study of cytomegalovirus exposure and HLA in healthy donors. Whole-study findings and limits: Reported findings show TCR beta sequences accurately forecast HLA-A and HLA-B alleles in most subjects.

The chain carries TRBV19 and TRBJ2-7, with D possibly matching TRBD2 (5 bases). Input material: PBMCs. This TCR came from a man younger than 40 in good health and CMV-seronegative. CDR3 in amino acids: CASSIGGSYEQYF. In DNA, the CDR3 is TGTGCCAGTAGTATAGGAGGGTCCTACGAGCAGTACTTC.